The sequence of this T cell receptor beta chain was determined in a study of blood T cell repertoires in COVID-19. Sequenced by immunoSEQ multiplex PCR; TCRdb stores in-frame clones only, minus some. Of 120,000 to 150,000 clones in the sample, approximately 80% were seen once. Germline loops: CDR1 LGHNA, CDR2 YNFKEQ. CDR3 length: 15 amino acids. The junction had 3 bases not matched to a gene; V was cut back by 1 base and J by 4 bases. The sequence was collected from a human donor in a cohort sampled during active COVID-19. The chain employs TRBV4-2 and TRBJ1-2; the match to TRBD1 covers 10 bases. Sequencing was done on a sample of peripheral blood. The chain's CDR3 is CASSQVGQGIYGYTF. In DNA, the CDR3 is TGTGCCAGCAGCCAAGTGGGACAGGGGATCTATGGCTACACCTTC.